A selection of T cell receptor beta chains follows, all from one sample in a study of shared clonotypes between healthy human individuals. The protocol was immunoSEQ multiplex PCR, while the TCRdb copy is restricted to in-frame clones and leaves out a portion. The table lists some 1,600,000 clones, 95% to 99% of them singletons. The sequencing sample was made of naive CD4+ T cells sorted from blood. The origin of the receptors is a man aged 25-45 years in good health. The CDR3 runs from the conserved cysteine through the conserved F or W. The order of the fields is V gene, J gene, clone size, D gene, CDR3 protein, CDR3 DNA. A D gene is named only where the DNA matches it firmly. Some rows mark clone size as missing; the rest say once, few, many or name a class of expanded clone.

v_gene: TRBV19; j_gene: TRBJ2-1; abundance: .; d_gene: .; CDR3aa: CASRLQGGEQFF; CDR3nt: TGTGCCAGTAGGTTGCAGGGGGGTGAGCAGTTCTTC
v_gene: TRBV27; j_gene: TRBJ1-2; abundance: .; d_gene: TRBD1; CDR3aa: CASSSHRGGLRRDGYTF; CDR3nt: TGTGCCAGCAGTTCCCACAGGGGAGGTTTGAGGCGTGATGGCTACACCTTC
v_gene: TRBV7-9; j_gene: TRBJ1-6; abundance: .; d_gene: .; CDR3aa: CASARGNNSPLHF; CDR3nt: TGTGCCAGCGCTCGGGGGAATAATTCACCCCTCCACTTT
v_gene: TRBV6-6; j_gene: TRBJ2-3; abundance: .; d_gene: .; CDR3aa: CASSLDSRWSGDTQYF; CDR3nt: TGTGCCAGCAGTTTGGACAGCCGGTGGTCAGGAGATACGCAGTATTTT
v_gene: TRBV7-9; j_gene: TRBJ1-3; abundance: .; d_gene: .; CDR3aa: CASSSQQVASGNTIYF; CDR3nt: TGTGCCAGCAGCTCCCAACAGGTCGCCTCTGGAAACACCATATATTTT
v_gene: TRBV9; j_gene: TRBJ2-5; abundance: .; d_gene: TRBD2; CDR3aa: CASSVAGQGGETQYF; CDR3nt: TGTGCCAGCAGCGTAGCTGGGCAGGGAGGGGAGACCCAGTACTTC
v_gene: TRBV28; j_gene: TRBJ2-4; abundance: .; d_gene: .; CDR3aa: CASSFGKDSSIAKNIQYF; CDR3nt: TGTGCCAGCAGTTTTGGCAAGGACAGCTCTATAGCCAAAAACATTCAGTACTTC
v_gene: TRBV6-6; j_gene: TRBJ1-3; abundance: .; d_gene: .; CDR3aa: CASSYAGKLNTIYF; CDR3nt: TGTGCCAGCAGTTACGCGGGGAAGCTAAACACCATATATTTT
v_gene: TRBV5-1; j_gene: TRBJ2-3; abundance: .; d_gene: TRBD2; CDR3aa: CASSFGGLAGGRTDTQYF; CDR3nt: TGCGCCAGCAGCTTTGGGGGACTAGCGGGAGGGCGCACAGATACGCAGTATTTT
v_gene: TRBV29-1; j_gene: TRBJ2-7; abundance: .; d_gene: TRBD2; CDR3aa: CSVPAQGGHPYEQYF; CDR3nt: TGCAGCGTGCCGGCCCAGGGAGGGCACCCCTACGAGCAGTACTTC
v_gene: TRBV5-4; j_gene: TRBJ2-5; abundance: once; d_gene: .; CDR3aa: CASSPGTSMYQETQYF; CDR3nt: TGTGCCAGCAGCCCCGGGACCTCAATGTACCAAGAGACCCAGTACTTC
v_gene: TRBV14; j_gene: TRBJ1-1; abundance: .; d_gene: .; CDR3aa: CASSQVRAGVGTEAFF; CDR3nt: TGTGCCAGCAGCCAAGTAAGGGCAGGAGTGGGGACTGAAGCTTTCTTT
v_gene: TRBV9; j_gene: TRBJ2-7; abundance: .; d_gene: .; CDR3aa: CASSVEVGRTYEQYF; CDR3nt: TGTGCCAGCAGCGTAGAGGTCGGGAGAACATACGAGCAGTACTTC
v_gene: TRBV11-3; j_gene: TRBJ2-5; abundance: .; d_gene: .; CDR3aa: CASSTVLRGTRKNQETQYF; CDR3nt: TGTGCCAGCAGCACTGTCTTGAGGGGAACCCGAAAAAACCAAGAGACCCAGTACTTC
v_gene: TRBV6-5; j_gene: TRBJ2-1; abundance: .; d_gene: .; CDR3aa: CASTLSASYNEQFF; CDR3nt: TGTGCCAGCACCCTTAGCGCTTCCTACAATGAGCAGTTCTTC
v_gene: TRBV6-5; j_gene: TRBJ2-2; abundance: .; d_gene: .; CDR3aa: CASSRDTGELFF; CDR3nt: TGTGCCAGCAGTCGCGACACCGGGGAGCTGTTTTTT
v_gene: TRBV28; j_gene: TRBJ2-7; abundance: .; d_gene: .; CDR3aa: CASSLEQSLSYEQYF; CDR3nt: TGTGCCAGCAGTTTAGAACAGAGCCTGTCCTACGAGCAGTACTTC
v_gene: TRBV2; j_gene: TRBJ2-3; abundance: .; d_gene: .; CDR3aa: CASLSGRGADTQYF; CDR3nt: TGTGCCAGCCTCTCCGGGAGAGGAGCAGATACGCAGTATTTT
v_gene: TRBV11-2; j_gene: TRBJ2-5; abundance: .; d_gene: .; CDR3aa: CASSLANSRETQYF; CDR3nt: TGTGCCAGCAGCTTAGCGAACAGCAGAGAGACCCAGTACTTC
v_gene: TRBV5-1; j_gene: TRBJ2-1; abundance: .; d_gene: TRBD2; CDR3aa: CASSSGLAGGPYNEQFF; CDR3nt: TGCGCCAGCAGCTCTGGACTAGCGGGAGGGCCCTACAATGAGCAGTTCTTC
v_gene: TRBV10-1; j_gene: TRBJ2-1; abundance: .; d_gene: TRBD2; CDR3aa: CASSETSGRHRSYNEQFF; CDR3nt: TGCGCCAGCAGTGAAACTAGCGGGAGGCACCGCTCCTACAATGAGCAGTTCTTC
v_gene: TRBV21-1; j_gene: TRBJ1-4; abundance: .; d_gene: .; CDR3aa: CASTKGGQNEKLFF; CDR3nt: TGTGCCAGCACCAAAGGGGGACAGAATGAAAAACTGTTTTTT
v_gene: TRBV5-1; j_gene: TRBJ2-1; abundance: .; d_gene: TRBD2; CDR3aa: CASSFLAGNNEQFF; CDR3nt: TGCGCCAGCAGCTTTCTAGCGGGGAACAATGAGCAGTTCTTC
v_gene: TRBV2; j_gene: TRBJ2-3; abundance: once; d_gene: TRBD1; CDR3aa: CASRSTGLSTDTQYF; CDR3nt: TGTGCCAGCAGATCGACAGGGCTCAGCACAGATACGCAGTATTTT
v_gene: TRBV7-2; j_gene: TRBJ1-1; abundance: .; d_gene: .; CDR3aa: CASSYRVGTEAFF; CDR3nt: TGTGCCAGCAGCTACAGGGTAGGAACTGAAGCTTTCTTT
v_gene: TRBV6-4; j_gene: TRBJ2-1; abundance: .; d_gene: .; CDR3aa: CASSATGTSHEQFF; CDR3nt: TGTGCCAGCAGCGCCACCGGGACCTCTCATGAGCAGTTCTTC
v_gene: TRBV2; j_gene: TRBJ2-5; abundance: .; d_gene: TRBD2; CDR3aa: CASSEGLAGEGTQYF; CDR3nt: TGTGCCAGCAGTGAGGGACTAGCGGGGGAAGGGACCCAGTACTTC
v_gene: TRBV6-5; j_gene: TRBJ2-7; abundance: .; d_gene: TRBD2; CDR3aa: CASSLYSTSGYEQYF; CDR3nt: TGTGCCAGCAGCCTATATTCGACTAGCGGTTACGAGCAGTACTTC
v_gene: TRBV5-1; j_gene: TRBJ2-2; abundance: .; d_gene: .; CDR3aa: CASSSMGSGELFF; CDR3nt: TGCGCCAGCTCATCTATGGGGTCCGGGGAGCTGTTTTTT
v_gene: TRBV7-9; j_gene: TRBJ1-4; abundance: .; d_gene: .; CDR3aa: CASSLNRALHQPNNEKLFF; CDR3nt: TGTGCCAGCAGCTTAAACCGGGCCTTACACCAACCGAATAATGAAAAACTGTTTTTT
v_gene: TRBV5-6; j_gene: TRBJ1-2; abundance: .; d_gene: .; CDR3aa: CASSIERGAGGYTF; CDR3nt: TGTGCCAGCAGCATCGAACGAGGGGCGGGAGGCTACACCTTC
v_gene: TRBV19; j_gene: TRBJ1-1; abundance: .; d_gene: .; CDR3aa: CASRKNAWSGGVMNTEAFF; CDR3nt: TGTGCCAGTAGAAAAAACGCCTGGTCGGGGGGGGTGATGAACACTGAAGCTTTCTTT
v_gene: TRBV2; j_gene: TRBJ2-7; abundance: .; d_gene: TRBD1; CDR3aa: CARDDRGHSYEQYF; CDR3nt: TGTGCCAGGGACGACAGGGGCCACTCCTACGAGCAGTACTTC
v_gene: TRBV9; j_gene: TRBJ1-5; abundance: .; d_gene: TRBD1; CDR3aa: CASSVADRAEQPQHF; CDR3nt: TGTGCCAGCAGCGTAGCTGACAGGGCGGAGCAGCCCCAGCATTTT
v_gene: TRBV28; j_gene: TRBJ2-2; abundance: once; d_gene: TRBD1; CDR3aa: CAIVDRVNTGELFF; CDR3nt: TGTGCCATCGTAGACAGGGTAAACACCGGGGAGCTGTTTTTT
v_gene: TRBV11-2; j_gene: TRBJ2-7; abundance: .; d_gene: TRBD1; CDR3aa: CASSLDRVHEQYF; CDR3nt: TGTGCCAGCAGCTTGGACAGGGTCCACGAGCAGTACTTC
v_gene: TRBV7-2; j_gene: TRBJ2-7; abundance: .; d_gene: .; CDR3aa: CASSLVGGPDYEQYF; CDR3nt: TGTGCCAGCAGCTTGGTTGGGGGACCCGACTACGAGCAGTACTTC
v_gene: TRBV10-2; j_gene: TRBJ2-1; abundance: .; d_gene: .; CDR3aa: CASSWTNNEQFF; CDR3nt: TGCGCCAGTTCTTGGACCAACAATGAGCAGTTCTTC
v_gene: TRBV11-3; j_gene: TRBJ2-6; abundance: .; d_gene: .; CDR3aa: CASSLGKSSGANVLTF; CDR3nt: TGTGCCAGCAGCTTAGGGAAGAGCTCTGGGGCCAACGTCCTGACTTTC
v_gene: TRBV5-1; j_gene: TRBJ2-3; abundance: once; d_gene: TRBD1; CDR3aa: CASQRQGNTDTQYF; CDR3nt: TGCGCCAGCCAACGACAGGGAAACACAGATACGCAGTATTTT
v_gene: TRBV13; j_gene: TRBJ2-1; abundance: .; d_gene: TRBD1; CDR3aa: CASSLPGQGKNEQFF; CDR3nt: TGTGCCAGCAGCCTACCGGGACAGGGGAAGAATGAGCAGTTCTTC
v_gene: TRBV15; j_gene: TRBJ1-3; abundance: .; d_gene: .; CDR3aa: CATSRDLGGAFSGNTIYF; CDR3nt: TGTGCCACCAGCAGAGATCTCGGGGGGGCCTTCTCTGGAAACACCATATATTTT
v_gene: TRBV19; j_gene: TRBJ2-7; abundance: .; d_gene: .; CDR3aa: CASTAGLSTVEQYF; CDR3nt: TGTGCCAGTACCGCGGGCTTGTCGACGGTCGAGCAGTACTTC
v_gene: TRBV30; j_gene: TRBJ2-7; abundance: .; d_gene: TRBD1; CDR3aa: CAWTPGTGGGEQYF; CDR3nt: TGTGCCTGGACTCCCGGGACAGGGGGCGGCGAGCAGTACTTC
v_gene: TRBV28; j_gene: TRBJ1-1; abundance: .; d_gene: .; CDR3aa: CASSWGWTEAFF; CDR3nt: TGTGCCAGCAGTTGGGGGTGGACTGAAGCTTTCTTT
v_gene: TRBV5-1; j_gene: TRBJ1-4; abundance: .; d_gene: .; CDR3aa: CASSRGDRTATNEKLFF; CDR3nt: TGCGCCAGCAGCAGGGGAGACAGGACAGCAACTAATGAAAAACTGTTTTTT
v_gene: TRBV5-4; j_gene: TRBJ2-2; abundance: .; d_gene: .; CDR3aa: CASSGRGVANTGELFF; CDR3nt: TGTGCCAGCAGCGGACGAGGGGTTGCGAACACCGGGGAGCTGTTTTTT
v_gene: TRBV20-1; j_gene: TRBJ2-1; abundance: once; d_gene: .; CDR3aa: CSANNEQFF; CDR3nt: TGCAGTGCTAACAATGAGCAGTTCTTC
v_gene: TRBV15; j_gene: TRBJ1-5; abundance: .; d_gene: .; CDR3aa: CATSRDDNQPQHF; CDR3nt: TGTGCCACCAGCAGAGATGACAATCAGCCCCAGCATTTT
v_gene: TRBV7-9; j_gene: TRBJ1-4; abundance: .; d_gene: .; CDR3aa: CASSYRDNEKLFF; CDR3nt: TGTGCCAGCAGCTACCGGGACAATGAAAAACTGTTTTTT
v_gene: TRBV5-1; j_gene: TRBJ1-4; abundance: .; d_gene: TRBD1; CDR3aa: CASSLGGTVATNEKLFF; CDR3nt: TGCGCCAGCAGCTTGGGAGGGACAGTGGCAACTAATGAAAAACTGTTTTTT
v_gene: TRBV15; j_gene: TRBJ1-5; abundance: .; d_gene: TRBD1; CDR3aa: CATSREGQGNQPQHF; CDR3nt: TGTGCCACCAGCAGAGAAGGACAGGGCAATCAGCCCCAGCATTTT